This TCR beta chain was documented in a study of blood T cell repertoires in COVID-19. Overall study context: From T cells, B-cell-depleted T cells, or PBMCs came the material, which was cDNA or gDNA.

Produced via immunoSEQ multiplex PCR; TCRdb's table is partial and in-frame only. The sample yields about 160,000 clones, around 87% seen once. The age range of participants was roughly 18 to 90 years, with residence in about two dozen US areas. Donors in Cohort 3 counted as recovered after two negative PCRs, clearance, or symptom resolution. The CDR3 covers 13 residues. Looked up from germline, CDR1 is SQVTM and CDR2 is ANQGSEA. V shed 7 bases and J 0 bases; nucleotides not matched to a gene: 5. The specimen sequenced was PBMCs or T cells enriched from blood (not recorded which). The J gene is TRBJ1-1, the V gene TRBV29-1; 7 nucleotides align to TRBD1. This clonotype was sampled from a woman aged 50 to 60 who had recovered from COVID-19. CDR3 bases: TGCAGCGGGACCAGGGGGATGAACACTGAAGCTTTCTTT. As protein: CSGTRGMNTEAFF.